This passage covers 8 T cell receptor beta chains from one sample sequenced in a study of breast tumors, draining lymph nodes, adjacent tissues. Each CDR3 protein is one row after TCRdb ran MiXCR on the multiplex PCR reads. The sample has approximately 12,000 distinct CDR3 sequences; 50% are singletons. The sequenced material came from tumor-adjacent breast tissue. These receptors all come from a female donor with breast cancer. Some clones in this sample may be carry-over from other donors' samples.

This clonotype was recorded at least ten times. This chain uses TRBV5-6 with TRBJ2-7, with TRBD2 matching 7 bases. V dropped 4 bases and J dropped 2; count of bases not matched to a gene: 6. The V gene's germline CDR1 is SGHDT and CDR2 YYEEEE. The CDR3 covers 14 residues. The CDR3 here is CASSLGTTPYEQYF. The CDR3 DNA follows: TGTGCCAGCAGCCTCGGGACTACCCCCTACGAGCAGTACTTC.

This clonotype is judged medium-sized. The V and J genes are TRBV9 and TRBJ1-2; 7 bases are a match to TRBD1. The CDR3 is 15 amino acids. From germline, CDR1 is SGDLS and CDR2 YYNGEE. Trimming removed 2 bases from V and 2 bases from J; junction bases left unmatched: 6. CDR3 DNA: TGTGCCAGCAGCGTCGGGGGACAGCTAAACTATGGCTACACCTTC. This sequence encodes CASSVGGQLNYGYTF.

The genes are TRBV5-8 and TRBJ2-1, with D possibly called TRBD1 or TRBD2 (5 bases each). With 4 bases removed from V and 7 bases from J, the gap between germline ends came to 9 bases. In germline, CDR1 is SGHTS, CDR2 YDEGEE. The CDR3 consists of 12 residues. For the CDR3, the DNA is TGTGCCAGCAGCCGTGGGGGAAATGAGCAGTTCTTC. This encodes CASSRGGNEQFF. The variable domain in full, with the rest retrieved from reference TRBV5-8 and TRBJ2-1, is EAGVTQSPTHLIKTRGQQATLRCSPISGHTSVYWYQQALGLGLQFLLWYDEGEERNRGNFPPRFSGRQFPNYSSELNVNALELEDSALYLCASSRGGNEQFFGPGTRLTVL.

CDR3 in amino acids: CASSPDGAGGYTF. The DNA of the CDR3 is TGTGCCAGCAGCCCCGATGGGGCGGGGGGCTACACCTTC. This rearrangement joins TRBV7-3 to TRBJ1-2; the D gene is possibly TRBD1 (5 bases). Germline V CDR1 and CDR2: SGHTA, FQGTGA. The V gene lost 5 bases and the J gene lost 8 bases, with 15 bases spanning the gap. The CDR3 is made up of 13 amino acids.

On this clonotype itself: Mismatch with germline at one junction end may stem from a read error. V usage is TRBV4-1 and J usage is TRBJ2-5; TRBD2 is a possible D gene (5 bases). Per the germline V gene, CDR1 is MGHRA and CDR2 is YSYEKL. The CDR3 is made up of 14 amino acids. In nucleotides, the CDR3 is TGCGCCAGCAGCCATGGGCTAGCTTCAGAGACCCAGTGCTTC. Translation gives CASSHGLASETQCF.

V gene TRBV20-1 combines with J gene TRBJ1-2; 8 bases are a match to TRBD1. Looked up from germline, CDR1 is DFQATT and CDR2 is SNEGSKA (reference sequence). The CDR3 runs to 13 residues. V shed 3 bases, J shed 4 bases, and the junction held 4 bases outside the gene matches. The chain's CDR3 is CSASPTGGYGYTF. CDR3 coding DNA: TGCAGTGCTAGCCCCACAGGGGGCTATGGCTACACCTTC.

The table lists this clonotype with many counts. This chain uses TRBV20-1 with TRBJ1-2, with TRBD1 as a possible D gene (6 bases). Looked up from germline, CDR1 is DFQATT and CDR2 is SNEGSKA (reference sequence). V was clipped by 5 bases and J by 8 bases, with 9 bases between them. CDR3 length: 10 residues. CDR3 coding DNA: TGCAGTGCTCCAGACAGGGGCTACACCTTC. Translation gives CSAPDRGYTF.

The chain links TRBV20-1 to TRBJ2-1; D is perhaps TRBD2 (7 bases). The germline V gene has CDR1 DFQATT and CDR2 SNEGSKA (reference sequence). The CDR3 extends over 15 amino acids. Trimming shortened V by 3 bases and J by 6 bases, and 18 bases separated the two germline ends. For the CDR3, the DNA is TGCAGTGCTAGTAAGGGGGGGGGCCGGGCCAATGAGCAGTTCTTC. Its protein product is CSASKGGGRANEQFF.